One sample yielded the 16 T cell receptor beta chains listed below, sequenced in a study. Clones were read by immunoSEQ multiplex PCR, and TCRdb kept only the in-frame ones, dropping some. The sample lists 45,000 to 55,000 clones, more than 80% occurring once. The specimen sequenced was PBMCs. These receptors came from a man aged 35 to 55 with rheumatoid arthritis.

This clone was observed a single time. This chain links TRBV5-1 with TRBJ2-3; no clear D gene. V lost 4 bases, J lost 0 bases, and 9 bases lay in between. There are 14 residues in the CDR3. CDR1 is SGHRS and CDR2 is YFSETQ in the germline V gene. CDR3 nucleotides: TGCGCCAGCAGCGGTAGATCTAGCACAGATACGCAGTATTTT. Translating gives CASSGRSSTDTQYF.

This chain joins TRBV28 and TRBJ2-2; D ambiguous. Germline CDR1 reads MDHEN; CDR2 reads SYDVKM. V was clipped by 3 bases and J by 6 bases, with 11 bases between them. The CDR3 is 14 amino acids. CDR3 loop: CASSFVAVAGELFF. The CDR3 nucleotides read TGTGCCAGCAGTTTTGTAGCAGTGGCCGGGGAGCTGTTTTTT.

The chain couples TRBV2 to TRBJ1-5; no firm D call. CDR1 is SNHLY and CDR2 is FYNNEI in the germline V gene. V lost 5 bases to trimming and J lost 5 bases, with 10 bases between them. The CDR3 extends over 13 amino acids. CDR3 coding DNA: TGTGCCAGCAGTTCAGGAGAACATCAGCCCCAGCATTTT. Its translation is CASSSGEHQPQHF.

This chain connects TRBV9 to TRBJ1-1; no clear D gene. The CDR3 is made up of 12 amino acids. The germline V gene encodes CDR1 SGDLS and CDR2 YYNGEE. V dropped 3 bases and J dropped 2 bases, with 5 bases sitting between them. CDR3 DNA: TGTGCCAGCAGCGGGGATAACACTGAAGCTTTCTTT. Protein sequence: CASSGDNTEAFF.

The rearrangement links TRBV14 to TRBJ2-1; 8 bases align to TRBD1. This CDR3 is 15 amino acids long. The V and J ends lost 3 bases and 6 bases, in that order; junction bases with no gene match: 7. Germline V gives CDR1 SGHDN, CDR2 FVKESK. The CDR3 DNA sequence: TGTGCCAGCAGCCAGGACAGGGCAGTTTTCAATGAGCAGTTCTTC. Translation gives CASSQDRAVFNEQFF.

The chain combines TRBV15 with TRBJ2-4; a possible D gene is TRBD1 (6 bases). V lost 4 bases and J 2 bases, leaving 12 bases between the germline ends. The CDR3 runs to 15 residues. Germline values: CDR1 LNHNV, CDR2 YYDKDF (reference sequence). The CDR3 reads CATSTQQGSKNIQYF. In DNA, the CDR3 is TGTGCCACCAGCACCCAACAGGGTTCCAAAAACATTCAGTACTTC.

V usage is TRBV27 and J usage is TRBJ1-1; 7 bases line up with TRBD1. The CDR3 sequence is 16 residues long. Germline V CDR1 and CDR2: MNHEY, SMNVEV (reference sequence). V trimming: 3 bases; J trimming: 0 bases; junction bases outside the gene matches: 7. The CDR3 nucleotides read TGTGCCAGCAGTTTCGACAGGGTTCGCATGAACACTGAAGCTTTCTTT. It is translated as CASSFDRVRMNTEAFF.

The chain carries TRBV11-1 and TRBJ1-3, with D hard to call. CDR1 SGHAT and CDR2 FQDESV come from the germline V gene (reference sequence). V was pared by 10 bases and J by 7 bases, with 11 bases between. This CDR3 is built from 11 residues. CDR3 loop: CATSSRNTIYF. The CDR3 DNA sequence: TGTGCCACCTCCTCAAGGAACACCATATATTTT.

This clone was detected only a few times. The chain combines TRBV5-1 with TRBJ2-7; D is unclear. CDR3 length equals 14 residues. Per the germline V gene, CDR1 is SGHRS and CDR2 is YFSETQ. Trimming pared 6 bases from V and 6 bases from J, leaving 19 bases between. For the CDR3, the DNA is TGCGCCAGCACCTCAGGTCAGTCCCACGGCGAGCAGTACTTC. It translates to CASTSGQSHGEQYF.

V is TRBV2 and J is TRBJ2-1, with a weak D call TRBD2 (7 bases). From germline, CDR1 is SNHLY and CDR2 FYNNEI. V lost 7 bases and J 4 bases, leaving 17 bases between the germline ends. The CDR3 has 15 residues. The CDR3 region is CASIRGGRSYNEQFF. CDR3 DNA: TGTGCCAGCATTCGCGGGGGCCGCTCATACAATGAGCAGTTCTTC.

V gene TRBV4-3 combines with J gene TRBJ2-7; 9 bases match TRBD2. This CDR3 is 16 amino acids long. The V gene end was trimmed by 0 bases and the J gene end by 4 bases; junction bases not matched to a gene: 7. Germline V gene sequence: CDR1 LGHNA, CDR2 YSLEER. This chain's CDR3 is CASSQDLAGGRYEQYF. CDR3 nucleotides: TGCGCCAGCAGCCAAGATCTCGCGGGAGGGCGTTACGAGCAGTACTTC.

V gene TRBV7-8 combines with J gene TRBJ1-4; no definite D call. There are 14 residues in the CDR3. The V gene's germline CDR1 is SGHVS and CDR2 FQNEAQ. V shed 0 bases and J shed 2 bases, with 4 bases lying between them. CDR3 DNA: TGTGCCAGCAGCTTAGCAGAGACTAATGAAAAACTGTTTTTT. It yields the protein CASSLAETNEKLFF. Full variable domain (outside the CDR3, taken from reference TRBV7-8 and TRBJ1-4): GAGVSQSPRYKVAKRGQDVALRCDPISGHVSLFWYQQALGQGPEFLTYFQNEAQLDKSGLPSDRFFAERPEGSVSTLKIQRTQQEDSAVYLCASSLAETNEKLFFGSGTQLSVL.

The chain links TRBV7-3 to TRBJ1-1; D is undetermined. CDR3 size: 14 residues. CDR1 and CDR2 (germline): SGHTA, FQGTGA. V was shortened by 2 bases and J by 0 bases, with 7 bases between the two germline ends. The CDR3 loop reads CASSLVPLNTEAFF. CDR3 bases: TGTGCCAGCAGCTTAGTCCCCTTGAACACTGAAGCTTTCTTT.

The gene calls are TRBV9 and TRBJ1-4, with D tentatively TRBD1 (6 bases). Germline CDR1 is SGDLS and CDR2 is YYNGEE. This CDR3 has 12 amino acids. The V end lost 4 bases, the J end lost 8 bases, and 9 bases lay between the germline ends. DNA of the CDR3: TGTGCCAGCAGCAACAGGGAGGAAAAACTGTTTTTT. This encodes CASSNREEKLFF.

The chain joins TRBV10-1 to TRBJ1-1, with D uncertain. Trimming removed 0 bases at V and 0 bases at J, with 5 bases between. Germline V lookup: CDR1 WNHNN, CDR2 SYGVQD (reference sequence). CDR3 length: 14 residues. The CDR3 protein is CASSESPLNTEAFF. As DNA, the CDR3 is TGCGCCAGCAGTGAGTCGCCTCTGAACACTGAAGCTTTCTTT.

The V gene is TRBV7-2, the J gene TRBJ1-2, with D unclear. Germline V gene lookup returns CDR1 SGHTA and CDR2 FQGNSA. Deletions cut 2 bases from V and 6 bases from J, with 16 bases between. This CDR3 spans 15 amino acids. The CDR3 DNA follows: TGTGCCAGCAGCTTAATGGTTTCGGGGAATCATGGCTACACCTTC. Translation: CASSLMVSGNHGYTF. Complete variable domain (other parts from reference TRBV7-2 and TRBJ1-2): GAGVSQSPSNKVTEKGKDVELRCDPISGHTALYWYRQSLGQGLEFLIYFQGNSAPDKSGLPSDRFSAERTGGSVSTLTIQRTQQEDSAVYLCASSLMVSGNHGYTFGSGTRLTVV.